A single sample is the source of the 24 T cell receptor beta chains below, sequenced in a study of blood T cell repertoires in COVID-19. This table comes from immunoSEQ multiplex PCR, and its TCRdb copy is limited to in-frame clones, with some not included. The profile covers around 160,000 clones, with 80% to 90% appearing a single time and about 9.4% taken by the ten largest. Sequenced: peripheral blood. These receptors were collected from a woman in her seventies with COVID-19, enrolled during active disease.

V gene TRBV19 combines with J gene TRBJ1-2; TRBD1 aligns across 7 bases. After removal of 11 bases from V and 4 bases from J, the junction contained 10 bases not matched to a gene. In germline, CDR1 is LNHDA, CDR2 SQIVND (reference sequence). The CDR3 is made up of 13 amino acids. CDR3 residues: CASRDRDGYGYTF. As DNA, the CDR3 is TGTGCCTCCCGCGACAGGGATGGCTATGGCTACACCTTC.

The chain combines TRBV6-2 or TRBV6-3 with TRBJ1-5; D possibly corresponds to TRBD1 (5 bases). Germline loops: CDR1 MNHEY, CDR2 SVGEGT. This CDR3 comprises 19 residues. The V and J ends lost 6 bases and 0 bases respectively, with 24 bases between them. The CDR3 region is CASSPIFRALPDSNQPQHF. The CDR3 DNA reads TGTGCCAGCAGCCCAATCTTCAGGGCACTACCGGATAGCAATCAGCCCCAGCATTTT.

The rearrangement uses TRBV24-1 and TRBJ2-2; 7 nucleotides match TRBD1. Per the germline V gene, CDR1 is KGHDR and CDR2 is SFDVKD. The CDR3 covers 15 residues. Germline trimming cut 4 bases from V and 7 bases from J; bases unmatched to any gene: 8. The CDR3 DNA reads TGTGCCACCAGTGACCGGGACAGTCGACTCGGGGAGCTGTTTTTT. The encoded protein is CATSDRDSRLGELFF.

The chain joins TRBV19 to TRBJ1-5; 7 positions agree with TRBD1. Trimming at V came to 10 bases and at J to 1 base, leaving 10 bases not matched to a gene. Germline V gene lookup returns CDR1 LNHDA and CDR2 SQIVND (reference sequence). The CDR3 length is 15 residues. The CDR3 here is CATRQGRGSNQPQHF. For the CDR3, the DNA is TGTGCCACTAGACAGGGCAGGGGGAGCAATCAGCCCCAGCATTTT.

The chain couples TRBV28 to TRBJ1-2; 8 nucleotides match TRBD1. Germline V gives CDR1 MDHEN, CDR2 SYDVKM. The CDR3 totals 15 residues. Trimming at V came to 9 bases and at J to 5 bases, leaving 14 bases not matched to a gene. The CDR3 loop reads CASFPGGVLFYGYTF. CDR3 in DNA: TGTGCCAGTTTTCCAGGGGGCGTACTCTTTTATGGCTACACCTTC.

This sequence joins TRBV5-6 and TRBJ1-1; D is unresolved. V gave up 2 bases and J gave up 0 bases, with 5 bases separating them. CDR3 size: 13 residues. In germline, CDR1 is SGHDT, CDR2 YYEEEE. In DNA form, the CDR3 reads TGTGCCAGCAGCTTCGGGATGAACACTGAAGCTTTCTTT. It encodes CASSFGMNTEAFF.

This rearrangement joins TRBV6-2 or TRBV6-3 to TRBJ2-7, with 7 bases that match TRBD1. Germline CDR1 and CDR2: MNHEY and SVGEGT. The CDR3 runs to 15 residues. J gave up 7 bases and V 5 bases, and 14 bases lay outside the gene matches. The CDR3 bases are TGTGCCAGCAGTGTACGGACAGGCGGAGGTCGGGAGCAGTACTTC. Protein: CASSVRTGGGREQYF.

V and J are TRBV11-3 and TRBJ2-1; 7 nucleotides align to TRBD2. Germline lookup yields CDR1 SGHNT and CDR2 YENEEA. There are 15 residues in the CDR3. V gave up 5 bases and J gave up 1 base; unmatched junction bases: 5. The CDR3 here is CASSPTSASYNEQFF. The CDR3 DNA reads TGTGCCAGCAGCCCCACTAGCGCATCCTACAATGAGCAGTTCTTC.

The V call is TRBV23-1, the J call TRBJ2-5, with unresolved D. TRBV23-1 is reported as an ORF; its role is uncertain. The CDR3 runs 14 residues. V shed 0 bases and J shed 3 bases, with 8 bases lying between them. The DNA of the CDR3 is TGCGCCAGCAGTCAATCGATACCAGAAGAGACCCAGTACTTC. Its translation: CASSQSIPEETQYF.

This rearrangement joins TRBV28 to TRBJ2-1; 7 positions match TRBD2. CDR1 is MDHEN and CDR2 is SYDVKM in the germline V gene. Losses at the gene ends were 9 bases for V and 4 bases for J; bases not matched to a gene: 6. The CDR3 consists of 13 residues. The CDR3 protein is CASRGGGYNEQFF. CDR3 nucleotide sequence: TGTGCCAGTAGGGGCGGGGGATACAATGAGCAGTTCTTC.

CDR3 DNA: TGCGCCAGCAGCCGTTCCCTATCCGGGACAGGGGGTTCCTACGAGCAGTACTTC. Translation gives CASSRSLSGTGGSYEQYF. The chain joins TRBV5-1 to TRBJ2-7, with 11 bases fitting TRBD1. V lost 4 bases and J lost 1; bases outside the gene matches: 13. The CDR3 loop spans 18 amino acids. The germline V gene has CDR1 SGHRS and CDR2 YFSETQ.

This clone was seen only once. The chain employs TRBV7-2 and TRBJ1-3, with no clear D. The CDR3 sequence is 14 residues long. The germline CDR1 and CDR2 sequences are SGHTA and FQGNSA. Trimming took off 5 bases at V and 1 base at J, with 9 bases between the two ends. In nucleotides, the CDR3 is TGTGCCAGCAGCCCTGAGTTTTCTGGAAACACCATATATTTT. As protein: CASSPEFSGNTIYF. Based on the CDR3 plus reference TRBV7-2 and TRBJ1-3, the full variable domain is GAGVSQSPSNKVTEKGKDVELRCDPISGHTALYWYRQSLGQGLEFLIYFQGNSAPDKSGLPSDRFSAERTGGSVSTLTIQRTQQEDSAVYLCASSPEFSGNTIYFGEGSWLTVV.

The chain links TRBV28 to TRBJ1-5; D unresolved. Trimming pared 10 bases from V and 1 base from J, leaving 8 bases between. Germline CDR1 and CDR2: MDHEN and SYDVKM. The CDR3 sequence is 12 residues long. The CDR3 is CATQASNQPQHF. For the CDR3, the DNA is TGTGCCACCCAGGCAAGCAATCAGCCCCAGCATTTT. The full variable domain, with the rest looked up from reference TRBV28 and TRBJ1-5, is DVKVTQSSRYLVKRTGEKVFLECVQDMDHENMFWYRQDPGLGLRLIYFSYDVKMKEKGDIPEGYSVSREKKERFSLILESASTNQTSMYLCATQASNQPQHFGDGTRLSIL.

The chain couples TRBV10-3 to TRBJ2-4; 10 bases line up with TRBD2. Germline trimming cut 0 bases from V and 8 bases from J; bases unmatched to any gene: 7. Germline V gene data show CDR1 as ENHRY and CDR2 as SYGVKD. The CDR3 runs 16 residues. CDR3: CAISESGSGGRDIQYF. The CDR3 DNA follows: TGTGCCATCAGTGAGTCGGGTAGCGGGGGGCGAGACATTCAGTACTTC.

The chain recombines TRBV10-2 with TRBJ2-7; D may be TRBD2 (5 bases). Deletions cut 2 bases from V and 4 bases from J, with 9 bases between. The CDR3 has 13 residues. Germline CDR1 is WSHSY and CDR2 is SAAADI. The CDR3 reads CASSEALGYEQYF. For the CDR3, the DNA is TGCGCCAGCAGTGAGGCACTAGGATACGAGCAGTACTTC.

This chain links TRBV27 with TRBJ1-6; 9 bases agree with TRBD1. This CDR3 region has 16 residues. The trim removed 5 bases at V and 1 base at J, leaving 3 bases unmatched. CDR1 and CDR2 from the germline V gene are MNHEY and SMNVEV (reference sequence). CDR3 loop: CASSRQGESYNSPLHF. The CDR3 DNA reads TGTGCCAGCAGTCGACAGGGGGAATCCTATAATTCACCCCTCCACTTT.

The rearrangement uses TRBV18 and TRBJ1-1, with TRBD1 identical over 10 bases. CDR1 and CDR2 (germline): KGHSH, LQKENI. This CDR3 region has 16 residues. J lost 4 bases, V lost 3 bases, and 8 bases had no gene match. CDR3 protein: CASSPTGGGEVTEAFF. The DNA for the CDR3 is TGTGCCAGCTCACCGACAGGGGGCGGAGAGGTCACTGAAGCTTTCTTT.

This clone was detected once. The gene calls are TRBV12-3 or TRBV12-4 and TRBJ1-2, with TRBD1 as a possible D gene (5 bases). The V end was cut by 3 bases, the J end by 5 bases, with 10 bases between. The CDR3 length is 13 residues. Here the CDR3 DNA reads TGTGCCAGCAGTTTCCCGCAGGGATATGGCTACACCTTC. Translating it yields CASSFPQGYGYTF.

The V and J genes are TRBV4-1 and TRBJ2-7, with D possibly being TRBD1 (6 bases). The CDR3 covers 15 residues. The germline V gene encodes CDR1 MGHRA and CDR2 YSYEKL. The V end was cut by 1 base, the J end by 3 bases, with 13 bases between. The CDR3 DNA is TGCGCCAGCAGCCAAGCCGTGACAGGTAACTACGAGCAGTACTTC. It yields the protein CASSQAVTGNYEQYF.

The V call is TRBV28, the J call TRBJ1-1, with D possibly TRBD1 on 6 matching bases. The V end lost 4 bases, the J end lost 11 bases, and 17 bases lay between the germline ends. The length of the CDR3 is 13 residues. The germline CDR1 and CDR2 sequences are MDHEN and SYDVKM. The CDR3 region is CASSSNRAGGAFF. CDR3 DNA: TGTGCCAGCAGTTCTAACAGGGCCGGCGGTGCTTTCTTT.

The chain is built from TRBV5-1 and TRBJ2-3; tentative D call: TRBD2 (6 bases). Between the trimmed V and J ends, which lost 0 bases and 0 bases, there was a span of 17 bases. CDR3 size: 18 residues. Germline V gene sequence: CDR1 SGHRS, CDR2 YFSETQ. In DNA form, the CDR3 reads TGCGCCAGCAGCTTGGGAAGGTTGGCGGGGACTAGCACAGATACGCAGTATTTT. This sequence encodes CASSLGRLAGTSTDTQYF.

This clone was seen once. One junction end does not reproduce the germline sequence, and a read error may be involved. This chain joins TRBV7-7 and TRBJ2-1; D might be TRBD1 (6 bases). The CDR3 loop spans 15 amino acids. Germline V lookup: CDR1 SSHAT, CDR2 FNYEAQ (reference sequence). The CDR3 is CASSQGTQPYNEQFF. CDR3 bases: TGTGCTAGCAGCCAAGGGACACAGCCCTACAATGAGCAGTTCTTC.

The rearrangement joins TRBV28 to TRBJ1-6; D may be TRBD1 (5 bases). With 4 bases removed from V and 8 bases from J, the gap between germline ends came to 9 bases. The CDR3 length is 13 residues. The germline gives CDR1 MDHEN, CDR2 SYDVKM. In DNA, the CDR3 is TGTGCCAGCAGTTGGACATTATATTCACCCCTCCACTTT. Its translation: CASSWTLYSPLHF.

The chain recombines TRBV5-1 with TRBJ2-7; tentatively, D is TRBD2 (7 bases). The CDR3 covers 14 residues. Germline CDR1 and CDR2: SGHRS and YFSETQ. The V end lost 6 bases, the J end lost 1 base, and 14 bases lay between the germline ends. This chain's CDR3 is CASTWGGESYEQYF. The CDR3 coding sequence is TGCGCCAGCACCTGGGGGGGCGAGTCCTACGAGCAGTACTTC.